This TCR beta chain stems from a study of T-cell reconstitution after alpha-beta-depleted transplantation in children. The length of the CDR3 is 17 residues. CDR1 LGHNA and CDR2 YSLEER come from the germline V gene. V gave up 0 bases and J gave up 0 bases; unmatched junction bases: 5. Library preparation (for TCRbeta) was performed with unique molecular identifiers. TCRdb passed the PCR reads through MiXCR, listing each CDR3 protein once. The sample holds roughly 70,000 distinct CDR3 sequences, roughly 4.9% seen once. This clonotype was seen ten or more times. Sequencing used PBMCs, mostly from graft donor cells, obtained 180 days after TCRalphabeta/CD19-depleted stem cell transplant. The sequence was obtained from a boy under two years old who had a stem cell transplant for acute myeloid leukemia, so the T cells may come from the graft donor. This chain connects TRBV4-3 to TRBJ2-1, with 7 positions matching TRBD2. The CDR3 sequence is CASSQDSGGSSYNEQFF. CDR3 bases: TGCGCCAGCAGCCAAGATTCCGGCGGGAGCTCCTACAATGAGCAGTTCTTC.